The 29 T cell receptor beta chains listed next were all sequenced from one sample in a study of read filtering for tumor transcriptome and immune sequencing. From about 400 ng of RNA, a library with molecular barcoded alpha/delta and beta/gamma adaptors was made. TCRdb independently ran MiXCR on the reads; one entry per CDR3 protein. Of 100,000 to 150,000 distinct CDR3 sequences in the sample, around 14% are singletons; the top ten hold 6.5% to 9%. Sequenced: a population of CD138-negative cells sorted from bone marrow. The receptors shown here come from a donor at least 40 years old with multiple myeloma.

On this clonotype itself: This sequence may be a read error, since a much larger clone differs from it by one base. The chain has TRBV9 and TRBJ2-2; D perhaps matches TRBD2 (5 bases). The CDR3 contains 14 residues. CDR1 is SGDLS and CDR2 is YYNGEE in the germline V gene. Between the trimmed V and J ends, which lost 7 bases and 5 bases, there was a span of 15 bases. CDR3 bases: TGTGCCAGCGGCGCCGGACTTAGAACCGGGGAGCTGTTTTTT. It is translated as CASGAGLRTGELFF. The whole variable domain, filled in from reference TRBV9 and TRBJ2-2, reads DSGVTQTPKHLITATGQRVTLRCSPRSGDLSVYWYQQSLDQGLQFLIQYYNGEERAKGNILERFSAQQFPDLHSELNLSSLELGDSALYFCASGAGLRTGELFFGEGSRLTVL.

This clonotype was picked up many times. The rearrangement joins TRBV6-6 to TRBJ2-7; 10 bases are a match to TRBD2. The ends lost 2 bases at V and 7 bases at J; junction bases unmatched: 8. The V gene's germline CDR1 is MNHNY and CDR2 SVGAGI (reference sequence). The CDR3 sequence is 15 residues long. The CDR3 nucleotides read TGTGCCAGCAGTTACCCGACTAGCGGGTCCCGGGAGCAGTACTTC. It translates to CASSYPTSGSREQYF.

This clonotype has just a few counts. The CDR3 here is CASSVEGVNQPQHF. DNA of the CDR3: TGTGCCAGCAGCGTAGAAGGGGTCAATCAGCCCCAGCATTTT. The chain employs TRBV9 and TRBJ1-5, with a tentative D call TRBD1 (5 bases). V was shortened by 0 bases and J by 3 bases, with 7 bases between the two germline ends. Per the germline V gene, CDR1 is SGDLS and CDR2 is YYNGEE. This CDR3 region has 14 residues.

This clonotype was seen at least ten times. V usage is TRBV29-1 and J usage is TRBJ2-5; D not certain. Germline V gives CDR1 SQVTM, CDR2 ANQGSEA. V shed 4 bases and J shed 3 bases, with 15 bases lying between them. This CDR3 spans 14 amino acids. CDR3 sequence reads: CSVAGIAFKETQYF. CDR3 nucleotide sequence: TGCAGCGTTGCTGGGATTGCCTTTAAAGAGACCCAGTACTTC.

The gene calls are TRBV10-3 and TRBJ2-7; 11 positions agree with TRBD2. Germline values: CDR1 ENHRY, CDR2 SYGVKD. CDR3 length: 16 amino acids. V shed 0 bases, J shed 5 bases, and the junction held 6 bases outside the gene matches. The DNA for the CDR3 is TGTGCCATCAGTGAGTCGGGGTTTAGCGGGAGGGACGAGCAGTACTTC. Translation gives CAISESGFSGRDEQYF.

This clonotype was seen at least ten times. This rearrangement joins TRBV5-1 to TRBJ2-5, with a possible D match to TRBD2 (6 bases). This CDR3 comprises 14 residues. Looked up from germline, CDR1 is SGHRS and CDR2 is YFSETQ. The germline V and J ends were trimmed by 2 bases and 4 bases, with 12 bases remaining between them. The CDR3 nucleotides are TGCGCCAGCAGCTTTGGGGGGACGAGAGAGACCCAGTACTTC. It is translated as CASSFGGTRETQYF.

This clonotype was seen at least ten times. J is TRBJ2-6 and V is TRBV29-1; D gene uncertain. V dropped 5 bases and J dropped 1 base, with 9 bases sitting between them. From germline, CDR1 is SQVTM and CDR2 ANQGSEA. The CDR3 length is 14 residues. This CDR3 is CSVLRGSGANVLTF. The CDR3 DNA is TGCAGCGTTCTACGAGGATCTGGGGCCAACGTCCTGACTTTC.

This clonotype was detected many times. This chain joins TRBV12-3 or TRBV12-4 and TRBJ1-1; D call uncertain. The CDR3 has 13 residues. The V end lost 4 bases, the J end lost 0 bases, and 6 bases lay between the germline ends. The CDR3 coding sequence is TGTGCCAGCAGTTCACAGTTGAACACTGAAGCTTTCTTT. Amino acids: CASSSQLNTEAFF.

This clonotype was seen ten or more times. The chain uses TRBV4-1 and TRBJ1-1; D may be TRBD1 (5 bases). From germline, CDR1 is MGHRA and CDR2 YSYEKL. The CDR3 runs to 14 residues. V lost 4 bases and J lost 4, with 13 bases in between. As DNA, the CDR3 is TGCGCCAGCAGCCCCCATATCGGGGGCACTGAAGCTTTCTTT. Translated, it gives CASSPHIGGTEAFF.

This clonotype has more than one count but fewer than ten. This sequence joins TRBV19 and TRBJ1-5; 8 bases agree with TRBD1. CDR1 and CDR2 from the germline V gene are LNHDA and SQIVND (reference sequence). V lost 6 bases, J lost 6 bases, and 10 bases stayed unmatched. The CDR3 has 15 amino acids. CDR3 loop: CASSSTAGGPQPQHF. The CDR3 coding sequence is TGTGCCAGTAGCAGTACGGCAGGGGGCCCTCAGCCCCAGCATTTT.

This clonotype was recorded at least ten times. The genes are TRBV6-2 or TRBV6-3 and TRBJ1-1; D is undetermined. V lost 0 bases and J lost 1, with 3 bases in between. From germline, CDR1 is MNHEY and CDR2 SVGEGT. CDR3 length: 13 amino acids. CDR3 residues: CASSYSKNTEAFF. CDR3 coding DNA: TGTGCCAGCAGTTACTCTAAGAACACTGAAGCTTTCTTT.

In its sample, this clonotype was seen many times. The chain has TRBV20-1 and TRBJ2-1; weak D call: TRBD1 (5 bases). With 4 bases removed from V and 7 bases from J, the gap between germline ends came to 8 bases. Germline lookup yields CDR1 DFQATT and CDR2 SNEGSKA (reference sequence). The CDR3 totals 11 residues. For the CDR3, the DNA is TGCAGTGCTACCTACAGGAATGAGCAGTTCTTC. This codes for CSATYRNEQFF.

This clonotype showed up many times. V and J are TRBV6-5 and TRBJ2-1, with a tentative D call TRBD2 (6 bases). The CDR3 is 16 residues long. Germline CDR1 MNHEY, CDR2 SVGAGI. Trimming shortened V by 0 bases and J by 0 bases, and 9 bases separated the two germline ends. The CDR3 DNA follows: TGTGCCAGCAGTTACTCGAACGGGGGCTCCTACAATGAGCAGTTCTTC. Translating it yields CASSYSNGGSYNEQFF.

Details on this clonotype: A read error is possible here, since a much larger clone lies one base away. In this CDR3 the conserved last residue, phenylalanine or tryptophan, is missing, so a read error is likely. CDR3 sequence: CSVEGRRLDTQYL. The CDR3 nucleotides are TGCAGCGTTGAAGGGAGGCGCCTGGATACGCAGTATCTT. This chain joins TRBV29-1 and TRBJ2-3, with TRBD2 as a possible D gene (5 bases). The V gene lost 1 base and the J gene lost 6 bases, with 11 bases spanning the gap. Germline values: CDR1 SQVTM, CDR2 ANQGSEA. This CDR3 is 13 amino acids long.

This clonotype came up many times. The V and J genes are TRBV20-1 and TRBJ2-5, with D perhaps matching TRBD2 (5 bases). The CDR3 sequence is 15 residues long. The germline V gene encodes CDR1 DFQATT and CDR2 SNEGSKA (reference sequence). V gave up 2 bases and J gave up 2 bases, with 15 bases separating them. CDR3 loop: CSARLPTRLQETQYF. The CDR3 DNA sequence: TGCAGTGCTAGACTACCAACTAGGCTACAAGAGACCCAGTACTTC.

At least ten counts were recorded for this clonotype. V usage is TRBV6-1 and J usage is TRBJ1-4; 7 bases agree with TRBD1. Germline lookup yields CDR1 MNHNS and CDR2 SASEGT. The CDR3 extends over 14 amino acids. The V gene end was trimmed by 5 bases and the J gene end by 5 bases; junction bases not matched to a gene: 5. CDR3 nucleotides: TGTGCCAGCAGTCCGGGACAGTTGAATGAAAAACTGTTTTTT. Translated: CASSPGQLNEKLFF.

This clonotype occurred many times. The CDR3 coding sequence is TGTGCCAGCAGCGGCGCCGTTACTAGCGGAGATTACAATGAGCAGTTCTTC. It is translated as CASSGAVTSGDYNEQFF. The gene calls are TRBV6-1 and TRBJ2-1; 8 bases align to TRBD2. V lost 6 bases to trimming and J lost 4 bases; unmatched junction nucleotides: 14. The V gene's germline CDR1 is MNHNS and CDR2 SASEGT. The CDR3 is made up of 17 amino acids.

The chain joins TRBV6-1 to TRBJ2-7; 11 bases are shared with TRBD2. The CDR3 is 17 residues long. Unmatched junction bases numbered 12, after V lost 4 bases and J lost 4 bases. Per the germline V gene, CDR1 is MNHNS and CDR2 is SASEGT. The CDR3 nucleotides read TGTGCCAGCAGTGGTCCCCCGGGACTAGCGGTGCGGTACGAGCAGTACTTC. As protein: CASSGPPGLAVRYEQYF.

In this sample, this clonotype turned up many times. The rearrangement links TRBV20-1 to TRBJ2-1; 7 nucleotides match TRBD1. CDR1 is DFQATT and CDR2 is SNEGSKA in the germline V gene (reference sequence). Germline trimming cut 6 bases from V and 1 base from J; bases unmatched to any gene: 12. This CDR3 region has 16 residues. CDR3 DNA sequence: TGCAGTGCCCTGCGTCAAGGGGGCGCTTCCTACAATGAGCAGTTCTTC. It encodes CSALRQGGASYNEQFF.

This clonotype was detected many times. The V gene is TRBV7-9, the J gene TRBJ2-5; tentatively, D is TRBD2 (6 bases). Trimming removed 0 bases from V and 0 bases from J, with 23 bases in between. Germline values: CDR1 SEHNR, CDR2 FQNEAQ (reference sequence). The CDR3 runs to 20 residues. In DNA form, the CDR3 reads TGTGCCAGCAGCTTAGCATTGATGGAGGGACTCGAGAGGTACCAAGAGACCCAGTACTTC. This gives the protein CASSLALMEGLERYQETQYF.

This clonotype was seen repeatedly, ten times or more. V usage is TRBV7-9 and J usage is TRBJ2-5; TRBD1 aligns across 7 bases. Trimming cost V 2 bases and J 2 bases; bases outside gene matches: 8. The CDR3 has 16 residues. Germline V gene lookup returns CDR1 SEHNR and CDR2 FQNEAQ (reference sequence). CDR3 nucleotides: TGTGCCAGCAGCTTAAGCCCCGGGACAGCACAAGAGACCCAGTACTTC. Translation gives CASSLSPGTAQETQYF. Complete variable domain (other parts from reference TRBV7-9 and TRBJ2-5): DTGVSQNPRHKITKRGQNVTFRCDPISEHNRLYWYRQTLGQGPEFLTYFQNEAQLEKSRLLSDRFSAERPKGSFSTLEIQRTEQGDSAMYLCASSLSPGTAQETQYFGPGTRLLVL.

This clonotype appeared many times. The genes are TRBV20-1 and TRBJ2-1; 8 bases map to TRBD2. V shed 3 bases and J 4 bases; nucleotides not matched to a gene: 11. Germline CDR1 DFQATT, CDR2 SNEGSKA (reference sequence). The CDR3 length is 16 residues. CDR3 protein: CSARASTSAKYNEQFF. In nucleotides, the CDR3 is TGCAGTGCTAGGGCCTCGACTAGCGCCAAGTACAATGAGCAGTTCTTC.

This clonotype showed up many times. The J gene is TRBJ1-1, the V gene TRBV19, with D possibly being TRBD1 (5 bases). CDR3 length: 17 amino acids. V was cut by 3 bases and J by 1 base, with 18 bases left in between. The germline V gene encodes CDR1 LNHDA and CDR2 SQIVND (reference sequence). CDR3 region: CASSIGPLGRGNTEAFF. The CDR3 nucleotides are TGTGCCAGTAGTATCGGTCCCTTGGGTAGGGGGAACACTGAAGCTTTCTTT.

This clonotype was observed at least ten times. This rearrangement joins TRBV7-8 to TRBJ1-4; D unclear. Germline-derived CDR1 and CDR2 are SGHVS and FQNEAQ. V lost 0 bases and J 4 bases, leaving 12 bases between the germline ends. The CDR3 has 16 residues. This CDR3 reads CASSLAKGSHNEKLFF. CDR3 coding DNA: TGTGCCAGCAGCTTAGCGAAAGGGTCGCATAATGAAAAACTGTTTTTT.

This clonotype was seen more than once but under ten times. The CDR3 end shows no conserved phenylalanine or tryptophan, and so a read error is likely. The CDR3 sequence: CASSAWDTYTGELFL. The CDR3 DNA follows: TGTGCCAGCAGCGCTTGGGACACCTACACCGGGGAGCTGTTTCTT. The rearrangement uses TRBV12-3 or TRBV12-4 and TRBJ2-2; TRBD1 might be the D (6 bases). V lost 6 bases and J 3 bases, leaving 14 bases between the germline ends. CDR3 length: 15 residues.

This clonotype has ten or more counts. The chain uses TRBV18 and TRBJ2-1; a possible D gene is TRBD2 (5 bases). V dropped 3 bases and J dropped 0 bases, with 6 bases sitting between them. CDR1 and CDR2 from the germline V gene are KGHSH and LQKENI. CDR3 length: 14 amino acids. This CDR3 reads CASSPRDSYNEQFF. CDR3 in DNA: TGTGCCAGCTCACCTCGGGACTCCTACAATGAGCAGTTCTTC.

This clonotype appeared many times. The V and J genes are TRBV6-2 or TRBV6-3 and TRBJ1-1; TRBD1 aligns across 9 bases. With 6 bases clipped from V and 5 bases from J, the junction kept 7 bases outside the gene matches. Germline V CDR1 and CDR2: MNHEY, SVGEGT. This CDR3 spans 14 amino acids. DNA for the CDR3: TGTGCCAGCAGACAACCGGGACAGGGTACTGAAGCTTTCTTT. This encodes CASRQPGQGTEAFF.

The table lists this clonotype with many counts. V usage is TRBV11-2 and J usage is TRBJ2-3, with D maybe TRBD1 (7 bases). V lost 5 bases and J lost 5, with 17 bases in between. Germline V gene data show CDR1 as SGHAT and CDR2 as FQNNGV. CDR3 length: 15 amino acids. For the CDR3, the DNA is TGTGCCAGCAGCCTCGGGACAGTGCGGGGAGATACGCAGTATTTT. Its protein is CASSLGTVRGDTQYF.

This clonotype was recorded many times. This sequence joins TRBV7-2 and TRBJ2-1; D call uncertain. In germline, CDR1 is SGHTA, CDR2 FQGNSA. This CDR3 spans 13 amino acids. With 5 bases removed from V and 6 bases from J, the gap between germline ends came to 11 bases. This CDR3 reads CASSLSRLNEQFF. Here the CDR3 DNA reads TGTGCCAGCAGCCTGTCCCGGCTCAATGAGCAGTTCTTC. The whole variable domain, filled in from reference TRBV7-2 and TRBJ2-1, reads GAGVSQSPSNKVTEKGKDVELRCDPISGHTALYWYRQSLGQGLEFLIYFQGNSAPDKSGLPSDRFSAERTGGSVSTLTIQRTQQEDSAVYLCASSLSRLNEQFFGPGTRLTVL.